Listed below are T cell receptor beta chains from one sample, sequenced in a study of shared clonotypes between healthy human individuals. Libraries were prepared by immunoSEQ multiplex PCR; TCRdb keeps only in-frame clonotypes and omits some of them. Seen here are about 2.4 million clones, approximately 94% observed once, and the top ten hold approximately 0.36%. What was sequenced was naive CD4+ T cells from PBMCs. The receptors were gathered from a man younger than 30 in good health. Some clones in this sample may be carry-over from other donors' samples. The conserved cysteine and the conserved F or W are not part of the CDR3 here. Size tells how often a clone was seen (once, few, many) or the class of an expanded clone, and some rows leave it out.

cdr3_aa: ASIAGPYSNQPQH
v_call: TRBV5-1
clone_size: -
j_call: TRBJ1-5

cdr3_aa: ASSLSLGGTTGELF
v_call: TRBV5-1
clone_size: -
j_call: TRBJ2-2

cdr3_aa: ASSFPASTDTQY
v_call: TRBV5-1
clone_size: -
j_call: TRBJ2-3

cdr3_aa: ASSGKGDRNTQY
v_call: TRBV18
clone_size: -
j_call: TRBJ2-3

cdr3_aa: AWSVFGGRRSSGNTIY
v_call: TRBV30
clone_size: -
j_call: TRBJ1-3

cdr3_aa: SAGRGTEAF
v_call: TRBV20-1
clone_size: -
j_call: TRBJ1-1

cdr3_aa: ASSIIGTSNEQY
v_call: TRBV19
clone_size: -
j_call: TRBJ2-7

cdr3_aa: SATVGYEQF
v_call: TRBV20-1
clone_size: -
j_call: TRBJ2-1

cdr3_aa: ASSTDPYSGNTIY
v_call: TRBV2
clone_size: once
j_call: TRBJ1-3

cdr3_aa: ASSLVPGMNTEAF
v_call: TRBV7-9
clone_size: few
j_call: TRBJ1-1

cdr3_aa: ASSLGLVSYNEQF
v_call: TRBV6-6
clone_size: -
j_call: TRBJ2-1

cdr3_aa: ASSRDYQPQH
v_call: TRBV19
clone_size: -
j_call: TRBJ1-5

cdr3_aa: ASIGQGSSGANVLT
v_call: TRBV28
clone_size: -
j_call: TRBJ2-6

cdr3_aa: ASSLMPTDTQY
v_call: TRBV5-4
clone_size: -
j_call: TRBJ2-3

cdr3_aa: ASKPGAHDGRRLAGYT
v_call: TRBV19
clone_size: -
j_call: TRBJ1-2

cdr3_aa: ASSLTAGNEQF
v_call: TRBV11-3
clone_size: once
j_call: TRBJ2-1

cdr3_aa: ASSPRREETQY
v_call: TRBV18
clone_size: -
j_call: TRBJ2-5

cdr3_aa: ASSYEGPYSGNTIY
v_call: TRBV5-1
clone_size: -
j_call: TRBJ1-3

cdr3_aa: ASQPGQGNTGELF
v_call: TRBV5-1
clone_size: -
j_call: TRBJ2-2

cdr3_aa: ASSPDRAHLYQPQH
v_call: TRBV11-2
clone_size: -
j_call: TRBJ1-5

cdr3_aa: ASSEALGTGVQY
v_call: TRBV6-1
clone_size: -
j_call: TRBJ2-4

cdr3_aa: ASSSFQGATNEKLF
v_call: TRBV5-1
clone_size: -
j_call: TRBJ1-4

cdr3_aa: ASGLSGADTQY
v_call: TRBV12-5
clone_size: -
j_call: TRBJ2-3

cdr3_aa: ASRPSTGDYEQY
v_call: TRBV11-1
clone_size: -
j_call: TRBJ2-7

cdr3_aa: ASSLGVPAGELF
v_call: TRBV7-9
clone_size: -
j_call: TRBJ2-2